These T cell receptor beta chains were read from a single sample in a study of T cell repertoires in cytomegalovirus infection. Their antigens remain unidentified. TCRdb redid the calling of the reads with MiXCR, one entry per CDR3 protein. The sample contains a few hundred thousand distinct CDR3 sequences, 40% of which appear only once. Sequences were derived from cultured PBMCs, sampled from culture after CMV antigen stimulation. These receptors originate from a human donor in good health (CMV status not recorded). Some clones in this sample may be carry-over from other donors' samples. The CDR3 runs from the conserved cysteine through the conserved F or W. D genes are given only for firm matches. The size field is filled for only some rows; it gives once, few, many or a size class.

TRBJ1-6 TRBV10-2 . TRBD1 TGCGCCACGACAGGGGGCAGTTCACCCCTCCACTTT CATTGGSSPLHF
TRBJ2-4 TRBV6-8 . TRBD2 TGTGCCAGCAGTTACTCGACGGTGGGGGGGAACATTCAGTACTTC CASSYSTVGGNIQYF
TRBJ2-5 TRBV29-1 . TRBD2 TGCAGCGTTGAAGACTCACTAGCGGGAGCATTCAGGGCGGAGACCCAGTACTTC CSVEDSLAGAFRAETQYF
TRBJ2-7 TRBV20-1 . TRBD2 TGCAGTGCCACGCTGGTGGGCGGGAGGCAACCCGAGCAGTACTTC CSATLVGGRQPEQYF
TRBJ1-6 TRBV12-3/TRBV12-4 few TRBD1 TGTGCCAGCAGTTTAACCGGGACAGTAAATTCACCCCTCCACTTT CASSLTGTVNSPLHF
TRBJ2-7 TRBV7-2 few TRBD2 TGTGCCAGCAGCTTAGGGACTAGTTGGTATAATCCGTACGAGCAGTACTTC CASSLGTSWYNPYEQYF
TRBJ1-2 TRBV5-5 . . TGTGCCAGCAGCTTTAGTCCCAATCTCGACAAGACCTATGGCTACACCTTC CASSFSPNLDKTYGYTF
TRBJ2-7 TRBV7-8 few TRBD1 TGTGCCAGCAGCCCCCAGGGACAGGGGGGCTACGAGCAGTACTTC CASSPQGQGGYEQYF
TRBJ1-2 TRBV6-2/TRBV6-3 few . TGTGCCAGCAGGGTCTCGTATGGCTACACCTTC CASRVSYGYTF
TRBJ2-5 TRBV5-4 . . TGTGCCAGCAGCACCGGGACAAAAGAGACCCAGTACTTC CASSTGTKETQYF
TRBJ1-2 TRBV12-3/TRBV12-4 . . TGTGCCAGCAGTCTGATTAGGGCCTATGGCTACACCTTC CASSLIRAYGYTF
TRBJ1-3 TRBV7-9 . . TGTGCCAGCAGCCCAGGCCGCCTGGGAGCCACCATATATTTT CASSPGRLGATIYF
TRBJ2-3 TRBV11-1 few . TGTGCCAGCAGCCCTCGTACACACACAGATACGCAGTATTTT CASSPRTHTDTQYF
TRBJ2-7 TRBV11-2 . TRBD1 TGTGCCAGCAGTACACCTGGGACAGGAACCTACGAGCAGTACTTC CASSTPGTGTYEQYF
TRBJ2-7 TRBV7-2 many TRBD2 TGTGCCAGCAGCTTAGCGGCTAGCGGGAGGGACGAGCAGTACTTC CASSLAASGRDEQYF
TRBJ1-1 TRBV15 few TRBD1 TGTGCCACCAGCATACAGGGGGGAGGGAACACTGAAGCTTTCTTT CATSIQGGGNTEAFF
TRBJ2-7 TRBV6-1 . TRBD2 TGTGCCAGCAGTGAAGGGGTAGCGGGGGGGCGCTACGAGCAGTACTTC CASSEGVAGGRYEQYF
TRBJ1-1 TRBV5-1 . . TGCGCCAGCAGCCCCGGATGGGGGGCGACTGAAGCTTTCTTT CASSPGWGATEAFF
TRBJ2-1 TRBV10-3 . TRBD1 TGTGCCATCAGTGAGCTTGACAGGGGCTCCTACAATGAGCAGTTCTTC CAISELDRGSYNEQFF
TRBJ1-4 TRBV11-3 . . TGTGCCAGCAGCCCAGGAAGGACATTTAATGAAAAACTGTTTTTT CASSPGRTFNEKLFF
TRBJ2-7 TRBV3-1 . . TGTGCCAGCAGCCCACGGGGAGCAACCTACGAGCAGTACTTC CASSPRGATYEQYF
TRBJ2-7 TRBV6-2/TRBV6-3 . . TGTGCCAGCAGTTACTTGGGGAGCGACGAGCAGTACTTC CASSYLGSDEQYF
TRBJ2-5 TRBV7-2 many . TGTGCCAGCAGCTTAGGGGCGGACCGGGCCCAGTACTTC CASSLGADRAQYF
TRBJ2-7 TRBV18 . . TGTGCCAGCTCCTCGAGGGGACCTGGGCAGTACTTC CASSSRGPGQYF
TRBJ2-3 TRBV20-1 few . TGCAGCGCAACAGGAGGGGGCGGCACAGATACGCAGTATTTT CSATGGGGTDTQYF
TRBJ2-2 TRBV19 . . TGTGCCAGTAACCGAAACCGGGCGGGACTCCCCGGGGAGCTGTTTTTT CASNRNRAGLPGELFF
TRBJ2-5 TRBV11-2 . TRBD2 TGTGCCAGCGCTGAGGTAGCGGGAGGGGGGGAGACCCAGTACTTC CASAEVAGGGETQYF
TRBJ2-2 TRBV4-3 few TRBD2 TGCGCCAGCAGCCAGCTCGCCGGGACTAGCCCCGGGGAGCTGTTTTTT CASSQLAGTSPGELFF
TRBJ2-7 TRBV27 . TRBD2 TGTGCCAGCAGTTTTGTAGCGGGTGCCCCGGGCGAGCAGTACTTC CASSFVAGAPGEQYF
TRBJ2-7 TRBV20-1 . TRBD1 TGCAGTGCTAGGGACAGGACCACCTACGAGCAGTACTTC CSARDRTTYEQYF
TRBJ1-1 TRBV13 . TRBD1 TGTGCCAGCAGCCATCAAGGGGGCATTGAAGCTTTCTTT CASSHQGGIEAFF
TRBJ2-7 TRBV2 . . TGTGCCAGCAGTAGGATGGCCGGGGGCATCGACGAGCAGTACTTC CASSRMAGGIDEQYF
TRBJ2-3 TRBV20-1 . . TGCACCACCCTTTCCGGCACAGATACGCAGTATTTT CTTLSGTDTQYF
TRBJ2-1 TRBV12-5 . . TGTGCTAGTGGTTCGAATTTTTGGCGGCTAGAAGGAGGGGAGAACTCCTACAATGAGCAGTTCTTC CASGSNFWRLEGGENSYNEQFF
TRBJ2-7 TRBV4-1 . . TGCGCCAGCAGCCACCGGGACTCTCCCGAGCAGTACTTC CASSHRDSPEQYF
TRBJ2-1 TRBV12-3/TRBV12-4 . . TGTGCCAGCAGTTTTCTTTGGGGCTCTCTAAGCTATGAGCAGTTCTTC CASSFLWGSLSYEQFF
TRBJ2-5 TRBV28 . . TGTGCCACTTGGGCGGGTCGAGAGACCCAGTACTTC CATWAGRETQYF
TRBJ2-2 TRBV5-6 few TRBD2 TGTGCCAGCAGCTTGCCGGGAGCGGGGGGCCGCGTACTCGGGGAGCTGTTTTTT CASSLPGAGGRVLGELFF
TRBJ1-5 TRBV19 few . TGTGCCAGTAGTATGGTAGACAATCAGCCCCAGCATTTT CASSMVDNQPQHF
TRBJ2-7 TRBV6-5 . . TGTGCCAGCAGTTACTTCGGGGGACCCTACGAGCAGTACTTC CASSYFGGPYEQYF
TRBJ1-5 TRBV20-1 . TRBD1 TGCAGTGCTACTGGGACAGGTGATCAGCCCCAGCATTTT CSATGTGDQPQHF
TRBJ2-2 TRBV18 . TRBD1 TGTGCCAGCTCACCACGGACAGGGAGGTTCACCGGGGAGCTGTTTTTT CASSPRTGRFTGELFF
TRBJ1-2 TRBV7-9 few . TGTGCCAGCAGCCCGGGGCGCACTATGGACTATGGCTACACCTTC CASSPGRTMDYGYTF
TRBJ2-5 TRBV7-6 . . TGTGCCAGCAGCTTAGGGGGTCTGCAAACGTCAGAGACCCAGTACTTC CASSLGGLQTSETQYF